This T cell receptor beta chain was identified during a study of cytotoxic CD8 clonotypes in ibrutinib-treated CLL. Broader study findings: Under treatment, the uncommon public clonotypes either contracted or remained stable. Sustained-remission and progressing patients diverged in sampling times.

In regard to this clone: Its cognate antigen is unknown.

V was shortened by 5 bases and J by 3 bases, with 11 bases between the two germline ends. This CDR3 is built from 14 residues. Per the germline V gene, CDR1 is SGHRS and CDR2 is YFSETQ. Investigators sought sequencing depths of between 1 in 200,000 and 1 in 1 million T cells. Libraries were prepared by immunoSEQ multiplex PCR; TCRdb keeps only in-frame clonotypes and omits some of them. The sample gives 75,000 to 90,000 clones, approximately 82% of which show up once; approximately 35% is in the top ten. Cryopreserved PBMCs yielded around 2 micrograms of genomic DNA for TCR beta libraries. Here the sequenced sample was PBMCs, taken after 24 months of ibrutinib treatment. The receptor comes from a human donor with chronic lymphocytic leukemia. This sequence joins TRBV5-1 and TRBJ2-2, with a possible D match to TRBD2 (6 bases). CDR3 coding DNA: TGCGCCAGCAGTCGTAGCGGAGACACCGGGGAGCTGTTTTTT. Translating it yields CASSRSGDTGELFF. Looking up the rest from reference TRBV5-1 and TRBJ2-2 gives the full variable domain: KAGVTQTPRYLIKTRGQQVTLSCSPISGHRSVSWYQQTPGQGLQFLFEYFSETQRNKGNFPGRFSGRQFSNSRSEMNVSTLELGDSALYLCASSRSGDTGELFFGEGSRLTVL.